This T cell receptor beta chain was retrieved from a study of T cell changes during pregnancy in multiple sclerosis. The CDR3 extends over 15 amino acids. J gave up 0 bases and V 3 bases, and 3 bases lay outside the gene matches. From germline, CDR1 is GTSNPN and CDR2 SVGIG (reference sequence). Assay used: immunoSEQ multiplex PCR; TCRdb lists only in-frame clones, some missing. There are 47,000 or so clones in the sample; about 94% occur only once, and approximately 0.49% lies in the top ten. This clonotype was obtained from a female donor with multiple sclerosis, enrolled in a pregnancy study. V usage is TRBV30 and J usage is TRBJ1-5; 9 nucleotides align to TRBD1. The sequencing here drew on CD4+ T cells from peripheral blood mononuclear cells, taken in the first trimester of pregnancy. CDR3 in amino acids: CAWSGQGISNQPQHF. CDR3 nucleotides: TGTGCCTGGAGCGGACAGGGGATTAGCAATCAGCCCCAGCATTTT.